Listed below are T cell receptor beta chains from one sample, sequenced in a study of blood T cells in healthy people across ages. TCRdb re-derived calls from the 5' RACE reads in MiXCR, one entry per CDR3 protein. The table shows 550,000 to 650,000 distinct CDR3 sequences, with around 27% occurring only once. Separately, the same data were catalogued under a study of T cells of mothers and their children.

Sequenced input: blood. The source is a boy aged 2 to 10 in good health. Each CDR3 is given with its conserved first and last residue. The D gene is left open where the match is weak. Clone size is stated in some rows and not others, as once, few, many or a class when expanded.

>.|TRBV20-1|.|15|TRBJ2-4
TGCAGTGCTAGAGGAATTCAGGCGACCAAAAACATTCAGTACTTC
CSARGIQATKNIQYF
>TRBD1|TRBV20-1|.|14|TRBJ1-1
TGCAGTGCTAGTAGGGACAGGGGGCTTACTGAAGCTTTCTTT
CSASRDRGLTEAFF
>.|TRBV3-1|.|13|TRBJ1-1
TGTGCCAGCAGCCCTTGGGGGGCAGGAGAAGCTTTCTTT
CASSPWGAGEAFF
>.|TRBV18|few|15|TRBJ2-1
TGTGCCAGCTCACCTACGACTAGCTCCTACAATGAGCAGTTCTTC
CASSPTTSSYNEQFF
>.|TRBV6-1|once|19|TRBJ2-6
TGTGCCAGCAATGATCTACAGGATGGGGTATACTCTGGGGCCAACGTCCTGACTTTC
CASNDLQDGVYSGANVLTF
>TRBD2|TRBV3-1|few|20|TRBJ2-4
TGTGCCAGCAGCCCTCGCGCGACTAGCGGGGGCTCCGGGGCCAAAAACATTCAGTACTTC
CASSPRATSGGSGAKNIQYF
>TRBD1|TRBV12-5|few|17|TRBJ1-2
TGTGCTAGTGGTTTGTTACCCCGGGACAGGGGTTCTAAGGGCTACACCTTC
CASGLLPRDRGSKGYTF
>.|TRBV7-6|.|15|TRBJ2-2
TGTGCCAGCAGCTCGCACGACGGGAACACCGGGGAGCTGTTTTTT
CASSSHDGNTGELFF
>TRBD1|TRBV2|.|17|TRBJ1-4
TGTGCCAGCATAAGACGGCGACAGGGGAGAACTAATGAAAAACTGTTTTTT
CASIRRRQGRTNEKLFF
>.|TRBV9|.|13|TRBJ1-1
TGTGCCAGCAGCGTAGAGGTCCGCACTGAAGCTTTCTTT
CASSVEVRTEAFF
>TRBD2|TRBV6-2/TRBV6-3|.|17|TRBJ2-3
TGTGCCAGCAGTTACTGGAATAGCGGGGGGGCCGAGGATACGCAGTATTTT
CASSYWNSGGAEDTQYF
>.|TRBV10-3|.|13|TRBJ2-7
TGTGCCATCAGTGCAGGGCCGAGCCACGAGCAGTACTTC
CAISAGPSHEQYF
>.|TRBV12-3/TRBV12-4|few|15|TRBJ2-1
TGTGCCAGCAGCGGCCCTTCGGGTGGCTACAATGAGCAGTTCTTC
CASSGPSGGYNEQFF
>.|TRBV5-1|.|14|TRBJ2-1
TGCGCCAGCAGCTCGGGGGAGCTCTACAATGAGCAGTTCTTC
CASSSGELYNEQFF
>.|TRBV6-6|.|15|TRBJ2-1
TGTGCCAGCACCCCCCAGGGGGGCGCATACAATGAGCAGTTCTTC
CASTPQGGAYNEQFF
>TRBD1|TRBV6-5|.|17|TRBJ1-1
TGTGCCAGCAGTTACTCGTTACAGGGGGAGATGAACACTGAAGCTTTCTTT
CASSYSLQGEMNTEAFF
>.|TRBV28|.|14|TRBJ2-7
TGTGCCAGCAGTTCCGGGACCTTCTCTGGCGAGCAGTACTTC
CASSSGTFSGEQYF
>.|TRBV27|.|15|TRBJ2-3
TGTGCCAGCAGTTCGATTAGCGGACGCACAGATACGCAGTATTTT
CASSSISGRTDTQYF
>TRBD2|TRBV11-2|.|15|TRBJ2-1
TGTGCCAGCAGAAAACTAGCGGGGAACCGTAATCAGCAGTTCTTC
CASRKLAGNRNQQFF
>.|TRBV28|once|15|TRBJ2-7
TGTGCCAGCAGTCTTCCCGAGGGCCTCTCCTACGAGCAGTACTTC
CASSLPEGLSYEQYF
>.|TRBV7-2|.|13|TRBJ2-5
TGTGCCAGCAGTGGATCGACCAGAGAGACCCAGTACTTC
CASSGSTRETQYF
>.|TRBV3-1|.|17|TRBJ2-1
TGTGCCAGCAGCCACGGTACAGGGACCTTAGGGTACAATGAGCAGTTCTTC
CASSHGTGTLGYNEQFF
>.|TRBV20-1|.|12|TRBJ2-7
TGCAGTGCAGATGGACGGGCGGAGGAGCAGTACTTC
CSADGRAEEQYF
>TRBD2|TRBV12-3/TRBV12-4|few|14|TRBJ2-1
TGTGCCAGCAGTCCCATGGGGACTAGCGGGAGTAATATCTTC
CASSPMGTSGSNIF
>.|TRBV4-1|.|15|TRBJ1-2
TGCGCCAGCAGCCTTTTGCCGCTCTTGGGCTATGGCTACACCTTC
CASSLLPLLGYGYTF
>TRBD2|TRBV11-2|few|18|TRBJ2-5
TGTGCCAGCAGCTCCGGGACTAGCGGGAGGGGAGACCAAGAGACCCAGTACTTC
CASSSGTSGRGDQETQYF
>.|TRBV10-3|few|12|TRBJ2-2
TGTGCCATCAGTAGCGGTAACGGGGAGCTGTTTTTT
CAISSGNGELFF
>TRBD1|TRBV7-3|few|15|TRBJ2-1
TGTGCCAGCAGCTCGATACAGGGGGCCTACAATGAGCAGTTCTTC
CASSSIQGAYNEQFF
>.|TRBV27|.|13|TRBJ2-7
TGTGCCAGCAGTACGGGTCGGACCTACGAGCAGTACTTC
CASSTGRTYEQYF
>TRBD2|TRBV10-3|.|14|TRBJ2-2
TGTGCCGTCCCAGCGGGGGGGCGTGTCGGGGAGCTGTTTTTT
CAVPAGGRVGELFF
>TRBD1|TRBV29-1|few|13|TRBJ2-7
TGCAGCGTTCAAGGACAGGGACCCTACGAGCAGTACTTC
CSVQGQGPYEQYF
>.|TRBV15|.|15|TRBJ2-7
TGTGCCACCAGCGGCCGGGGGGACAGTGACTACGAGCAGTACTTC
CATSGRGDSDYEQYF
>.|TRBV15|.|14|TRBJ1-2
TGTGCCACCAGCAGAGGGACAGTTAACTATGGCTACACCTTC
CATSRGTVNYGYTF
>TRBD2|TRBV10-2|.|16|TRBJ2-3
TGCGCCAGCAGATCAACTAGCGGAGGGTTCACAGATACGCAGTATTTT
CASRSTSGGFTDTQYF
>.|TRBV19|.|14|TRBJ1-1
TGTGCCAGTAGTCCCCTGGAAGACAGTCGTGAAGCTTTCTTT
CASSPLEDSREAFF
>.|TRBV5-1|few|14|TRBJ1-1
TGCGCCAGCCGTGCCGGGGGGATAATTACTGAAGCTTTCTTT
CASRAGGIITEAFF
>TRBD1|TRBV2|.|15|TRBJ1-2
TGTGCCAGCAGTTCCTTGGGACAGGGGATCTATGGCTACACCTTC
CASSSLGQGIYGYTF
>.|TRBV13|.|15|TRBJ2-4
TGTGCCAGCAGAGCCCGATGGGTGGCCAAAAACATTCAGTACTTC
CASRARWVAKNIQYF
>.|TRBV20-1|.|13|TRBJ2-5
TGCAGTGCAGCCGGGGCGGGAATAGAGACCCAGTACTTC
CSAAGAGIETQYF
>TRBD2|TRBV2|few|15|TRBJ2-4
TGTGCCAGCAACCTCCTGTCTAGCGGGGGTATGAAAAGTAGCTTC
CASNLLSSGGMKSSF
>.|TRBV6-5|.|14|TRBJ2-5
TGTGCCAGCAGGAACTCAGGGATTGGGGAGACCCAGTACTTC
CASRNSGIGETQYF
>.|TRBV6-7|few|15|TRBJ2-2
TGTGCCAGCAGTGTTCCCAGGGTAGGAACCGGGGAGCTGTTTTTT
CASSVPRVGTGELFF
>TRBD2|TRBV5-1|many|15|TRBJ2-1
TGTGCCAGCAGTTTGGGGGGAGGGCCGTACAATGAGCAGTTCTTC
CASSLGGGPYNEQFF
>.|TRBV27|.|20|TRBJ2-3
TGTGCCAGCAGTTATTTCTCGAGAGGGGCGGGGAGCTTTAGCACAGATACGCAGTATTTT
CASSYFSRGAGSFSTDTQYF
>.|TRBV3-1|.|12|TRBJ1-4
TGTGCCAGCAGCAAACCTAGGACAAAACTGTTTTTT
CASSKPRTKLFF
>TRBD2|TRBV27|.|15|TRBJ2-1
TGTGCCAGCAGTTCAGGGACTAGCGGGGGGAATGAGCAGTTCTTC
CASSSGTSGGNEQFF
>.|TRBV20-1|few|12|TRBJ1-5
TGCAGTGCTAGGGCTGGGGGTCAGCCCCAGCATTTT
CSARAGGQPQHF
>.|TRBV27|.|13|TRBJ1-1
TGTGCCAGCAGGAACAATCAGGGGACTGAAGCTTTCTTT
CASRNNQGTEAFF